The clone carrying this T cell receptor beta chain was recorded only once. This CDR3 comprises 15 residues. Per germline, CDR1 MNHEY and CDR2 SVGAGI. V was cut by 7 bases and J by 0 bases, with 13 bases left in between. This specimen comes from a study of blood T cell repertoires in COVID-19. Study-level background: PBMCs, B-cell-depleted T cells, or T cells provided the cDNA or gDNA that made up the material.

Assay used: immunoSEQ multiplex PCR; TCRdb lists only in-frame clones, some missing. The table lists 150,000 to 200,000 clones, 85% to 90% of them singletons, with about 3.9% in the top ten. The sequenced sample consisted of peripheral blood. V gene TRBV6-5 combines with J gene TRBJ2-1; the D gene is possibly TRBD2 (6 bases). The clonotype was recovered from a woman aged 70-85 years with acute or convalescent COVID-19. The CDR3: CASIKAGSSYNEQFF. The CDR3 coding sequence is TGTGCCAGCATAAAAGCGGGTAGCTCCTACAATGAGCAGTTCTTC.